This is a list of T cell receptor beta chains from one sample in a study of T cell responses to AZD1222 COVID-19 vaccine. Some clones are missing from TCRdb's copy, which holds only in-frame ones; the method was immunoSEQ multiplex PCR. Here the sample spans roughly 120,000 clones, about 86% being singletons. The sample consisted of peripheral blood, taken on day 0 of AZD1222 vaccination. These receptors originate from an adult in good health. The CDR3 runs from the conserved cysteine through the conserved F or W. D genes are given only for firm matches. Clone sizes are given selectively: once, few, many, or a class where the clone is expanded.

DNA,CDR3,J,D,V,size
TGTGCCAGCAGCCAAGATCTGAACCGTGGCTACACCTTC,CASSQDLNRGYTF,TRBJ1-2,-,TRBV4-2,-
TGTGCCTGGGAAGGGACTACCGGGTCACCCCTCCACTTT,CAWEGTTGSPLHF,TRBJ1-6,-,TRBV30,-
TGTGCCAGTAGCCGGGGACTAGCGGGAGGTCGGTCCAGCACAGATACGCAGTATTTT,CASSRGLAGGRSSTDTQYF,TRBJ2-3,TRBD2,TRBV19,-
TGTGCCAGCAGTGAAATAGGAGGCTACACCTTC,CASSEIGGYTF,TRBJ1-2,-,TRBV6-1,few
TGTGCCAGCAGTAGGGGAGGGGGTAATGAAAAACTGTTTTTT,CASSRGGGNEKLFF,TRBJ1-4,-,TRBV6-5,-
TGCGCCAGCAGCTTTACAGGAGGAGGAACTGAAGCTTTCTTT,CASSFTGGGTEAFF,TRBJ1-1,-,TRBV5-1,-
TGTGCCAGCAGCTCGCAGGGGGCGGGCGAGCAGTACTTC,CASSSQGAGEQYF,TRBJ2-7,TRBD1,TRBV6-5,-
TGTGCCACCAGGGAGGGGCCCGGGGAGCTGTTTTTT,CATREGPGELFF,TRBJ2-2,TRBD2,TRBV7-2,-
TGTGCCATCAGGAGAGCGGGACAGAACGCCGGGGAGCTGTTTTTT,CAIRRAGQNAGELFF,TRBJ2-2,-,TRBV10-3,-
TGTGCCAGCAGTGAAACTAGCGGATACACCGGGGAGCTGTTTTTT,CASSETSGYTGELFF,TRBJ2-2,TRBD2,TRBV2,-
TGTGCCAGCAGCTCACTTCTGGGAAACACCATATATTTT,CASSSLLGNTIYF,TRBJ1-3,-,TRBV2,-
TGTGCCAGCTCCGGGACAGGGATGGGGGACACCATATATTTT,CASSGTGMGDTIYF,TRBJ1-3,TRBD1,TRBV6-5,-
TGTGCCTGGGGCCAGGGTAGCGGCTACGAGCAGTACTTC,CAWGQGSGYEQYF,TRBJ2-7,-,TRBV30,once
TGTGCCAGCAGCCGGAGCGGGGTATCAAACACTGAAGCTTTCTTT,CASSRSGVSNTEAFF,TRBJ1-1,-,TRBV5-4,-
TGTGCCAGCAGCTTGGGCGGCTACGAGCAGTACTTC,CASSLGGYEQYF,TRBJ2-7,-,TRBV5-6,-
TGCAGCGTTGAAGACGGCGGGAGCGGCTATGGCTACACCTTC,CSVEDGGSGYGYTF,TRBJ1-2,-,TRBV29-1,-
TGTGCCAGCAGCTTGGTTGGTGAAAAACTGTTTTTT,CASSLVGEKLFF,TRBJ1-4,-,TRBV5-6,-
TGCGCCAGCAGCTTGAGGGACAGGAGTAATGAAAAACTGTTTTTT,CASSLRDRSNEKLFF,TRBJ1-4,TRBD1,TRBV5-1,-
TGTGCCAGCAGCCCCCCTTCAGTTAGCGGGAGAACCTCCTACAATGAGCAGTTCTTC,CASSPPSVSGRTSYNEQFF,TRBJ2-1,TRBD2,TRBV7-9,-
TGTGCCACCAGTGGCACAGGGAACACTGAAGCTTTCTTT,CATSGTGNTEAFF,TRBJ1-1,-,TRBV24-1,-
TGTGCCAGCAGTTACCCGGGACAGGGGAACGAGCAGTACTTC,CASSYPGQGNEQYF,TRBJ2-7,TRBD1,TRBV6-2/TRBV6-3,-
TGTGCCAGCAGCCCTCGGACTAGCGGGGGCGAGACCCAGTACTTC,CASSPRTSGGETQYF,TRBJ2-5,TRBD2,TRBV14,once
TGTGCCAGCAGCCGCCCGCAGGAGACCCAGTACTTC,CASSRPQETQYF,TRBJ2-5,-,TRBV3-1/TRBV3-2,-
TGTGCCAGCAGTTTGGGTCCTAGGAATGAGCAGTTCTTC,CASSLGPRNEQFF,TRBJ2-1,-,TRBV28,-
TGTGCCAGCAGAGTGCAGGGGTCCTATGGCTACACCTTC,CASRVQGSYGYTF,TRBJ1-2,-,TRBV28,-
TGTGCCAGCAGCTCCCACGGGACAGAAGAGACCCAGTACTTC,CASSSHGTEETQYF,TRBJ2-5,TRBD1,TRBV7-2,few
TGTGCCAGCAGTGATACCAGTCTGGACAGCTCTGGAAACACCATATATTTT,CASSDTSLDSSGNTIYF,TRBJ1-3,-,TRBV6-1,-
TGCAGCGTGGACAGGGTAAATGGTGGCTACACCTTC,CSVDRVNGGYTF,TRBJ1-2,TRBD1,TRBV29-1,-
TGTGCCAGCAGTTACTCAGGGGGAGGCAATGAGCAGTTCTTC,CASSYSGGGNEQFF,TRBJ2-1,-,TRBV6-5,-
TGTGCCAGCAGCCAAGAGTTCAGGGGCTACGAGCAGTACTTC,CASSQEFRGYEQYF,TRBJ2-7,-,TRBV3-1/TRBV3-2,-
TGCGCCAGCAGCTTGGGGGGTGAGTTGAACACTGAAGCTTTCTTT,CASSLGGELNTEAFF,TRBJ1-1,-,TRBV5-1,-
TGTGCCAGCAGCTTGCTAAAAGAGACCCAGTACTTC,CASSLLKETQYF,TRBJ2-5,-,TRBV5-5,-
TGCGCCAGCAGCCAAAGCCGTCGCAGCAGAAATTCACCCCTCCACTTT,CASSQSRRSRNSPLHF,TRBJ1-6,-,TRBV4-1,-
TGTGCCAGCAGCTTACTTGCGAGAGGACTAGCCCACAATGAGCAGTTCTTC,CASSLLARGLAHNEQFF,TRBJ2-1,TRBD2,TRBV7-3,once
TGCGCCAGCAGCTTGGAAACAGGGGGAAACACCATATATTTT,CASSLETGGNTIYF,TRBJ1-3,-,TRBV5-1,-
TGTGCCAGCAGTACCGGGACAGGGAACTATGGCTACACCTTC,CASSTGTGNYGYTF,TRBJ1-2,TRBD1,TRBV6-6,-
TGTGCCAGCAGTCGGGATGGGACAGGGAGTTCACCCCTCCACTTT,CASSRDGTGSSPLHF,TRBJ1-6,TRBD1,TRBV2,-
TGCGCCAGCAGCATGGGACAAAACACAGATACGCAGTATTTT,CASSMGQNTDTQYF,TRBJ2-3,-,TRBV5-1,-
TGTGCCAGCAGCGTCACTTCGGGACAAAGCTATGGCTACACCTTC,CASSVTSGQSYGYTF,TRBJ1-2,-,TRBV11-1,-
TGTGCCAGCAGTTACCAGACGGACCTTGAGGATGGCTACACCTTC,CASSYQTDLEDGYTF,TRBJ1-2,-,TRBV6-5,-
TGCGCCAGCAGCCAAGATCGTCAGAACACCGGGGAGCTGTTTTTT,CASSQDRQNTGELFF,TRBJ2-2,-,TRBV4-1,once